Below, 8 T cell receptor beta chains from the same sample are listed, as sequenced in a study of OX40 agonist ivuxolimab in advanced cancers. Method: immunoSEQ multiplex PCR; TCRdb's copy keeps in-frame clones and lacks some. This sample has 50,000 to 70,000 clones, with 80% to 90% found just once. The sample was CD4+ or CD8+ T cells sorted from blood, taken in a trial of the OX40 agonist ivuxolimab. These receptor sequences come from an adult with an advanced solid tumor such as melanoma, head and neck, liver or kidney cancer.

The table lists this clone with a count of one. The CDR3 protein is CASSEMFSTDTQYF. In DNA, the CDR3 is TGTGCCAGCAGTGAAATGTTTAGCACAGATACGCAGTATTTT. The chain uses TRBV2 and TRBJ2-3; D remains ambiguous. The V end was cut by 2 bases, the J end by 0 bases, with 6 bases between. The CDR3 is 14 amino acids. Germline V lookup: CDR1 SNHLY, CDR2 FYNNEI.

The genes are TRBV11-2 and TRBJ2-4, with 11 positions matching TRBD1. The CDR3 covers 16 residues. CDR1 and CDR2 from the germline V gene are SGHAT and FQNNGV. Trimming at V came to 5 bases and at J to 1 base, leaving 4 bases not matched to a gene. In DNA, the CDR3 is TGTGCCAGCAGCGGGACAGGGGGAACGGCCAAAAACATTCAGTACTTC. This encodes CASSGTGGTAKNIQYF.

The chain employs TRBV29-1 and TRBJ1-1; D is uncertain. Trimming removed 4 bases at V and 6 bases at J, with 12 bases between. The CDR3 runs to 12 residues. Germline CDR1 is SQVTM and CDR2 is ANQGSEA. Written as DNA, the CDR3 is TGCAGCGTTGCGGGGTCTAGGGCTGAAGCTTTCTTT. This codes for CSVAGSRAEAFF.

This chain connects TRBV27 to TRBJ2-1; 8 bases agree with TRBD2. Germline trimming cut 7 bases from V and 9 bases from J; bases unmatched to any gene: 11. Per germline, CDR1 MNHEY and CDR2 SMNVEV (reference sequence). CDR3 length: 14 amino acids. The CDR3 DNA sequence: TGTGCCAGCACCCTTGGGGGACTAGAGGGTGAGCAGTTCTTC. It codes for CASTLGGLEGEQFF.

The rearrangement uses TRBV14 and TRBJ2-1; a possible D gene is TRBD1 (6 bases). Germline V gives CDR1 SGHDN, CDR2 FVKESK. This CDR3 contains 13 residues. V shed 6 bases and J shed 5 bases, with 11 bases lying between them. Here the CDR3 reads CASSQRGNNEQFF. The CDR3 DNA reads as TGTGCCAGCAGTCAGAGGGGGAACAATGAGCAGTTCTTC.

This clone was observed a single time. The V gene is TRBV9, the J gene TRBJ1-2; D is uncertain. The CDR3 length is 13 residues. The germline V gene has CDR1 SGDLS and CDR2 YYNGEE. V was trimmed by 3 bases and J by 8 bases, leaving 14 bases between them. CDR3 sequence: CASSAGKTRGYTF. The CDR3 DNA follows: TGTGCCAGCAGCGCCGGTAAAACGAGAGGCTACACCTTC.

V and J are TRBV9 and TRBJ2-7; D gene ambiguous. Looked up from germline, CDR1 is SGDLS and CDR2 is YYNGEE. V lost 3 bases to trimming and J lost 1 base, with 11 bases between them. The CDR3 totals 14 residues. The CDR3 DNA reads TGTGCCAGCAGCGCCGGTGGCAGTTCCTACGAGCAGTACTTC. It translates to CASSAGGSSYEQYF.

The V gene is TRBV29-1, the J gene TRBJ2-5; tentatively, D is TRBD2 (6 bases). The CDR3 is 13 residues long. Germline V gene sequence: CDR1 SQVTM, CDR2 ANQGSEA. Trimming removed 0 bases from V and 5 bases from J, with 10 bases in between. CDR3 nucleotide sequence: TGCAGCGTTGAAGAGGAGGGTGGCGAGACCCAGTACTTC. Translation: CSVEEEGGETQYF.